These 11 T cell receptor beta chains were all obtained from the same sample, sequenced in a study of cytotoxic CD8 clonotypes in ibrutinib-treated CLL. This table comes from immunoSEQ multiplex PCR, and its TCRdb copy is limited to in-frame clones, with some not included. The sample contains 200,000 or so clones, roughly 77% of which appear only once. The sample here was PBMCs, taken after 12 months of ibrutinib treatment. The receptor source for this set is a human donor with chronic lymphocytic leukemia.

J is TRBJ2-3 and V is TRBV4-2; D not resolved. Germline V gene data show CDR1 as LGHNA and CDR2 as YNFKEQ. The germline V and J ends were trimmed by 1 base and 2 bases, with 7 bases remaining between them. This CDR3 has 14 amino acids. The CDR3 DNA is TGTGCCAGCAGCCAAGGGGTCCCCACAGATACGCAGTATTTT. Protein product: CASSQGVPTDTQYF.

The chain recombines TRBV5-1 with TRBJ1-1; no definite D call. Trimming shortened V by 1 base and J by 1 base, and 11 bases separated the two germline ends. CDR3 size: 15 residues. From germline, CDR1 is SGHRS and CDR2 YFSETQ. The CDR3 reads CASSLSGGSNTEAFF. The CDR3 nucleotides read TGCGCCAGCAGCTTGAGTGGCGGTTCGAACACTGAAGCTTTCTTT. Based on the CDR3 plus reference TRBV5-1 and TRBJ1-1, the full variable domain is KAGVTQTPRYLIKTRGQQVTLSCSPISGHRSVSWYQQTPGQGLQFLFEYFSETQRNKGNFPGRFSGRQFSNSRSEMNVSTLELGDSALYLCASSLSGGSNTEAFFGQGTRLTVV.

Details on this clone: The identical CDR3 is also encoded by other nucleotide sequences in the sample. The CDR3 coding sequence is TGCGCCAGCAGCCAAGATAGGGGTGGCTACACCTTC. It yields the protein CASSQDRGGYTF. The chain recombines TRBV4-3 with TRBJ1-2, with a weak D call TRBD1 (5 bases). Germline V gene data show CDR1 as LGHNA and CDR2 as YSLEER. The V end was cut by 0 bases, the J end by 7 bases, with 6 bases between. This CDR3 spans 12 amino acids.

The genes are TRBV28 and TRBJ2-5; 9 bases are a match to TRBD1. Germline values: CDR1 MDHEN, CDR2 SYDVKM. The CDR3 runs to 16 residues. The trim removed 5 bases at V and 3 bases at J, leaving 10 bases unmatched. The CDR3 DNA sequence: TGTGCCAGCAGTCCTGCACTGGGGACAGGGAAAGAGACCCAGTACTTC. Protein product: CASSPALGTGKETQYF.

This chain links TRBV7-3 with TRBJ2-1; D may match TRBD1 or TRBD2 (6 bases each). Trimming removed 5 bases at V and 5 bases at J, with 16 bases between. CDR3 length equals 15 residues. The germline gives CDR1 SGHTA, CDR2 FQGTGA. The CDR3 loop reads CASSTQRGAHNEQFF. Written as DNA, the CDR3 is TGTGCCAGCAGCACACAAAGGGGGGCCCACAATGAGCAGTTCTTC.

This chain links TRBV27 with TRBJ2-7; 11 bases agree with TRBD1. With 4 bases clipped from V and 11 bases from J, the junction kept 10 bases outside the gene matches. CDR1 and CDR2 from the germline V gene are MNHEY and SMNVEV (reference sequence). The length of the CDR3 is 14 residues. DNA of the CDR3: TGTGCCAGCAGTTCCCGGACAGGGGGCGGAGTGGAGTACTTC. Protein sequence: CASSSRTGGGVEYF.

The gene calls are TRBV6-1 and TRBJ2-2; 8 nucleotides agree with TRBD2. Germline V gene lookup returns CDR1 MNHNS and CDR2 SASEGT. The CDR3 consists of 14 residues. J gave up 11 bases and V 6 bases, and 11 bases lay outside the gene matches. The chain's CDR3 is CASRLSLAGGELFF. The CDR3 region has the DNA TGTGCCAGCAGGTTGTCTTTGGCGGGGGGAGAGCTGTTTTTT.

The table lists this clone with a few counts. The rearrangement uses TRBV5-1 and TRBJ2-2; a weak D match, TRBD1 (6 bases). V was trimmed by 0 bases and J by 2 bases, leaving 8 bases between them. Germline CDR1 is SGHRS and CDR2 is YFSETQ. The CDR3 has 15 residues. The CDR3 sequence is CASSLGDINTGELFF. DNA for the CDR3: TGCGCCAGCAGCTTGGGGGACATAAACACCGGGGAGCTGTTTTTT.

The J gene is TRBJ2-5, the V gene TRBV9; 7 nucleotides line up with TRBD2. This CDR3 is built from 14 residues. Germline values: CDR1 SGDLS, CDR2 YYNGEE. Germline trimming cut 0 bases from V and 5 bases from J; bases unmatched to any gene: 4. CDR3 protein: CASSVGGREETQYF. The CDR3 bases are TGTGCCAGCAGCGTAGGTGGGCGGGAGGAGACCCAGTACTTC.

CDR3 DNA sequence: TGTGCCAGCAGCTTTGTCCCAAGGGCCCTCAACTATGGCTACACCTTC. Protein product: CASSFVPRALNYGYTF. This chain joins TRBV5-8 and TRBJ1-2; no definite D call. The CDR3 totals 16 residues. The ends were cut back, 2 bases at V and 2 bases at J, with 16 bases in the middle. Germline CDR1 reads SGHTS; CDR2 reads YDEGEE. The full variable domain, completed using reference TRBV5-8 and TRBJ1-2, is EAGVTQSPTHLIKTRGQQATLRCSPISGHTSVYWYQQALGLGLQFLLWYDEGEERNRGNFPPRFSGRQFPNYSSELNVNALELEDSALYLCASSFVPRALNYGYTFGSGTRLTVV.

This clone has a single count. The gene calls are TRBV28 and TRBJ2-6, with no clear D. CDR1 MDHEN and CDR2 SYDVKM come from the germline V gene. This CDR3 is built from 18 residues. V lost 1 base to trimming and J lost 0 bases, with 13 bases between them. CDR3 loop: CASSLYTGQYSGANVLTF. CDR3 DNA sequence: TGTGCCAGCAGTTTATACACCGGGCAGTACTCTGGGGCCAACGTCCTGACTTTC.